This TCR beta chain was recovered during a study of shared clonotypes between healthy human individuals. Study-level information: Per donor, three plates held CD4 naive cells, three held CD4 memory, two held CD8 naive and one held CD8 memory. Study-wide results and caveats: The study found roughly 5% of naive CD4 clonotypes shared across several donors. It was expected that sequencing depth would affect clonotype sharing among donors.

Template for every sorted-subset replicate PCR totaled around 200 ng DNA, approximately 30,000 T cell genomes. Produced via immunoSEQ multiplex PCR; TCRdb's table is partial and in-frame only. Here the sample spans roughly 410,000 clones, around 96% being singletons. Comments on this clone: Antigen specificity is unknown.

With 5 bases clipped from V and 3 bases from J, the junction kept 8 bases outside the gene matches. Germline CDR1 reads LNHDA; CDR2 reads SQIVND (reference sequence). CDR3 length: 15 residues. V gene TRBV19 combines with J gene TRBJ1-2; TRBD1 matches 8 bases. The receptor's source is a man in his thirties or forties in good health. The sequenced sample consisted of memory CD8+ T cells sorted from blood. Specified subset: CD45RO+ cells pooled with CCR7-negative TemRA cells. CDR3 in amino acids: CASSLRGRGDYGYTF. The CDR3 DNA reads TGTGCCAGTAGTCTCAGGGGGCGCGGAGACTATGGCTACACCTTC.